These T cell receptor beta chains were read from a single sample in a study of T cells and copy number aberrations in small-cell lung cancer. The protocol was immunoSEQ multiplex PCR, while the TCRdb copy is restricted to in-frame clones and leaves out a portion. The repertoire includes 2,400 or so clones, about four fifths of them detected once, and roughly a tenth sits in the top ten. The sequencing sample was made of normal tissue next to the tumor. Source of these receptors: a man between 65 and 85 years old with small cell lung cancer. Both conserved end residues are part of each CDR3. D genes are given only for firm matches. Not every row has a clone size; where given, it reads once, few, many or a size class.

J gene,V gene,D gene,clone size,CDR3 protein,CDR3 DNA
TRBJ2-5,TRBV6-5,TRBD1,NA,CASSYKGQGWETQYF,TGTGCTAGCAGTTACAAGGGACAGGGCTGGGAGACCCAGTACTTC
TRBJ2-1,TRBV7-2,TRBD2,NA,CASSRAGLAGNEQFF,TGTGCCAGCAGCCGGGCAGGGCTAGCGGGGAATGAGCAGTTCTTC
TRBJ1-1,TRBV15,NA,NA,CATSRVLTEAFF,TGTGCCACCAGCAGAGTGCTCACTGAAGCTTTCTTT
TRBJ1-1,TRBV11-2,TRBD1,NA,CASSFRGRGTEAFF,TGTGCCAGCTCATTCAGGGGGCGCGGCACTGAAGCTTTCTTT
TRBJ1-2,TRBV5-1,TRBD1,NA,CASSPFTGASVHGYTF,TGCGCCAGCAGCCCATTTACAGGGGCGAGTGTCCATGGCTACACCTTC
TRBJ1-4,TRBV5-5,TRBD1,NA,CASSLEGQGWEKLFF,TGTGCCAGCAGCTTGGAGGGACAGGGCTGGGAAAAACTGTTTTTT
TRBJ2-3,TRBV7-8,NA,NA,CASSFWTDTQYF,TGTGCCAGCAGCTTCTGGACAGATACGCAGTATTTT
TRBJ1-4,TRBV6-6,NA,NA,CASRRTVNEKLFF,TGTGCCAGCAGGCGGACAGTGAATGAAAAACTGTTTTTT
TRBJ1-1,TRBV10-3,NA,few,CAISESGDTEAFF,TGTGCCATCAGTGAGTCCGGGGACACTGAAGCTTTCTTT
TRBJ1-2,TRBV6-5,NA,NA,CASSYHDPGDGYTF,TGTGCCAGCAGTTACCACGACCCAGGGGATGGCTACACCTTC
TRBJ1-6,TRBV30,TRBD1,NA,CAWTNRGLRPLHF,TGTGCCTGGACAAACAGGGGGCTGCGGCCCCTCCACTTT
TRBJ2-3,TRBV4-1,NA,NA,CASSQGKGGNTDTQYF,TGCGCCAGCAGCCAAGGCAAGGGGGGGAATACAGATACGCAGTATTTT
TRBJ1-6,TRBV9,TRBD1,NA,CASSGDRDRSPLHF,TGTGCCAGCAGCGGGGACAGGGATAGGTCACCCCTCCACTTT
TRBJ1-2,TRBV7-6,TRBD1,NA,CASSLGTGGGYTF,TGTGCCAGCAGCCTCGGGACAGGGGGTGGCTACACCTTC
TRBJ1-2,TRBV27,NA,NA,CASSFAGAGYGYTF,TGTGCCAGCAGTTTTGCGGGGGCCGGCTATGGCTACACCTTC
TRBJ2-7,TRBV19,TRBD1,NA,CASSMGQGQGANEQYF,TGTGCCAGTAGTATGGGCCAAGGACAGGGGGCCAACGAGCAGTACTTC
TRBJ2-3,TRBV7-3,TRBD2,NA,CASSPGTSGSTDTQYF,TGTGCCAGCAGCCCTGGGACTAGCGGGAGCACAGATACGCAGTATTTT
TRBJ2-1,TRBV18,NA,once,CASSPMGPGDEQFF,TGTGCCAGCTCACCAATGGGCCCCGGCGATGAGCAGTTCTTC
TRBJ1-1,TRBV5-1,TRBD1,NA,CASSFDRGPGTEAFF,TGCGCCAGCAGCTTTGACAGGGGGCCTGGCACTGAAGCTTTCTTT
TRBJ1-2,TRBV29-1,NA,NA,CSVDRDYGYTF,TGCAGCGTTGACAGGGACTATGGCTACACCTTC
TRBJ2-3,TRBV4-1,TRBD1,NA,CASSKKTGTGGTTDTQYF,TGCGCCAGCAGCAAGAAGACGGGGACAGGGGGCACAACAGATACGCAGTATTTT
TRBJ1-3,TRBV6-1,NA,NA,CASSVLPGGSGNTIYF,TGTGCCAGCAGTGTTTTACCCGGGGGCTCTGGAAACACCATATATTTT
TRBJ2-7,TRBV10-1,NA,NA,CASSESLDLEQYF,TGCGCCAGCAGTGAGTCGCTAGACCTCGAGCAGTACTTC
TRBJ2-1,TRBV9,NA,NA,CASSAPGTTTYNEQFF,TGTGCCAGCAGCGCTCCCGGGACCACCACATACAATGAGCAGTTCTTC
TRBJ1-3,TRBV27,NA,NA,CASSLSGYSGNTIYF,TGTGCCAGCAGTTTGTCAGGATACTCTGGAAACACCATATATTTT
TRBJ1-2,TRBV4-1,NA,NA,CASSQEGRVNYGYTF,TGCGCCAGCAGCCAAGAAGGGAGGGTAAATTACGGCTACACCTTC
TRBJ1-2,TRBV4-1,NA,NA,CASSQDGRGWYGYTF,TGCGCCAGCAGCCAAGATGGCAGGGGCTGGTATGGCTACACCTTC
TRBJ1-1,TRBV9,NA,NA,CASSPSRWGTEAFF,TGTGCCAGCAGCCCCTCCCGGTGGGGCACTGAAGCTTTCTTT
TRBJ2-7,TRBV4-2,TRBD2,NA,CASSYPGLAEYEQYF,TGTGCCAGCAGCTACCCGGGACTAGCGGAATACGAGCAGTACTTC
TRBJ2-2,TRBV5-4,NA,NA,CASSFRLTGELFF,TGTGCCAGCAGCTTTAGACTAACCGGGGAGCTGTTTTTT
TRBJ1-1,TRBV15,NA,few,CATSRDYPMNTEAFF,TGTGCCACCAGCAGAGATTATCCGATGAACACTGAAGCTTTCTTT
TRBJ2-5,TRBV18,TRBD1,NA,CASSPRDRVVETQYF,TGTGCCAGCTCACCCCGGGACAGGGTGGTGGAGACCCAGTACTTC
TRBJ1-6,TRBV6-1,NA,few,CASSSLTWYNSPLHF,TGTGCCAGCAGCAGTCTTACATGGTATAATTCACCCCTCCACTTT
TRBJ2-7,TRBV28,TRBD2,NA,CASSLGTSGDYEQYF,TGTGCCAGCAGTTTGGGGACTAGCGGCGACTACGAGCAGTACTTC
TRBJ2-1,TRBV29-1,TRBD1,NA,CSVEGASPGQVFF,TGCAGCGTCGAAGGAGCTTCACCGGGACAGGTTTTCTTC
TRBJ1-1,TRBV19,NA,once,CASRLSRTFF,TGTGCCAGTAGGCTCTCCCGAACTTTCTTT
TRBJ1-1,TRBV10-3,NA,NA,CAISESEVLNTEAFF,TGTGCCATCAGTGAGTCTGAGGTCCTGAACACTGAAGCTTTCTTT